The next 10 T cell receptor beta chains were all read from a single sample in a study of cytomegalovirus exposure and HLA in healthy donors. Primers: 60 Vbeta forward and 13 Jbeta reverse. Produced via immunoSEQ multiplex PCR; TCRdb's table is partial and in-frame only. The sample table includes about 70,000 clones. The material sequenced was PBMCs. The receptor source for this set is a female donor in good health and CMV-seropositive.

The chain links TRBV6-1 to TRBJ1-4; TRBD1 might be the D (5 bases). This CDR3 comprises 16 residues. Germline V gene data show CDR1 as MNHNS and CDR2 as SASEGT. Trimming took 0 bases from V and 8 from J, leaving 16 bases between them. The DNA of the CDR3 is TGTGCCAGCAGTGAAGCGCTTCGACCTCCAGGGGAAAAACTGTTTTTT. The encoded protein is CASSEALRPPGEKLFF.

The rearrangement uses TRBV11-2 and TRBJ1-5; possible D gene TRBD1, 6 bases. This CDR3 is built from 15 residues. CDR1 and CDR2 from the germline V gene are SGHAT and FQNNGV. Between the trimmed V and J ends, which lost 5 bases and 6 bases, there was a span of 17 bases. Written as DNA, the CDR3 is TGTGCCAGCAGCACAACCACAGGGCCCCGTCAGCCCCAGCATTTT. Protein product: CASSTTTGPRQPQHF. The variable domain in full, completed from reference TRBV11-2 and TRBJ1-5, reads EAGVAQSPRYKIIEKRQSVAFWCNPISGHATLYWYQQILGQGPKLLIQFQNNGVVDDSQLPKDRFSAERLKGVDSTLKIQPAKLEDSAVYLCASSTTTGPRQPQHFGDGTRLSIL.

This chain connects TRBV7-2 to TRBJ2-7; 9 nucleotides agree with TRBD2. Germline V gene lookup returns CDR1 SGHTA and CDR2 FQGNSA. This CDR3 is 15 amino acids long. V lost 4 bases, J lost 3 bases, and 7 bases stayed unmatched. CDR3 sequence: CASSSERGDNYEQYF. CDR3 in DNA: TGTGCCAGCAGCTCTGAGCGGGGGGACAACTACGAGCAGTACTTC.

This rearrangement joins TRBV6-6 to TRBJ2-7; D gene unclear. The CDR3 has 14 residues. Germline CDR1 reads MNHNY; CDR2 reads SVGAGI (reference sequence). The V and J ends lost 0 bases and 3 bases respectively, with 9 bases between them. This chain's CDR3 is CASSYSKPGYEQYF. As DNA, the CDR3 is TGTGCCAGCAGTTACTCGAAGCCCGGCTACGAGCAGTACTTC.

The gene calls are TRBV9 and TRBJ2-5, with TRBD2 identical over 12 bases. After removal of 6 bases from V and 5 bases from J, the junction contained 14 bases not matched to a gene. Germline CDR1 SGDLS, CDR2 YYNGEE. CDR3 length equals 17 residues. CDR3 nucleotides: TGTGCCAGCACCCTGGGACTAGCGGGCGCGCCGGGTGAGACCCAGTACTTC. Its translation: CASTLGLAGAPGETQYF.

The V call is TRBV5-1, the J call TRBJ1-6; D unclear. Germline loops: CDR1 SGHRS, CDR2 YFSETQ. With 2 bases removed from V and 7 bases from J, the gap between germline ends came to 7 bases. This CDR3 contains 13 residues. The CDR3 is CASSFKENSPLHF. Written as DNA, the CDR3 is TGCGCCAGCAGCTTTAAAGAGAATTCACCCCTCCACTTT.

V and J are TRBV27 and TRBJ2-7; TRBD1 aligns across 8 bases. V trimming: 7 bases; J trimming: 0 bases; junction bases outside the gene matches: 5. Germline CDR1 and CDR2: MNHEY and SMNVEV (reference sequence). CDR3 length: 14 residues. This chain's CDR3 is CASKGQVDSYEQYF. In DNA, the CDR3 is TGTGCCAGCAAGGGACAGGTCGACTCCTACGAGCAGTACTTC.

This chain joins TRBV29-1 and TRBJ2-3; the D gene is possibly TRBD1 (5 bases). The V gene's germline CDR1 is SQVTM and CDR2 ANQGSEA. This CDR3 spans 13 amino acids. V lost 7 bases, J lost 4 bases, and 15 bases lay in between. CDR3 loop: CSAAQGRADTQYF. Here the CDR3 DNA reads TGCAGCGCCGCTCAGGGAAGAGCAGATACGCAGTATTTT.

The chain has TRBV10-3 and TRBJ1-1; no reliable D call. V gave up 6 bases and J gave up 1 base, with 15 bases separating them. CDR3 size: 15 residues. Germline V gene data show CDR1 as ENHRY and CDR2 as SYGVKD. CDR3 sequence (DNA): TGTGCCATCAGGAGGGTGCCGGATGGGAACACTGAAGCTTTCTTT. Translated, it gives CAIRRVPDGNTEAFF.

The rearrangement joins TRBV28 to TRBJ1-1, with D uncertain. The germline V gene has CDR1 MDHEN and CDR2 SYDVKM. Trimming pared 5 bases from V and 1 base from J, leaving 5 bases between. The CDR3 has 12 amino acids. The CDR3: CASSIQNTEAFF. The DNA of the CDR3 is TGTGCCAGCAGTATCCAGAACACTGAAGCTTTCTTT.